The sequence of this TCR beta chain was determined in a study of blood T cell repertoires in COVID-19. Study-level background: The United States, Italy and Spain supplied acute and convalescent COVID-19 samples. From T cells, B-cell-depleted T cells, or PBMCs came the material, which was cDNA or gDNA.

CDR3 length: 14 residues. V was pared by 7 bases and J by 1 base, with 10 bases between. In germline, CDR1 is MNHEY, CDR2 SVGAGI. Using immunoSEQ multiplex PCR, the repertoire was profiled, and TCRdb retains in-frame clones only, with some absent. Of some 260,000 clones listed, 80% to 90% are singletons. This rearrangement joins TRBV6-5 to TRBJ1-4; D gene unclear. The sequencing input was peripheral blood. The sequence was collected from a man older than 75 with acute or convalescent COVID-19. The CDR3 DNA follows: TGTGCCAGCACGGGTGCCAGAACTAATGAAAAACTGTTTTTT. Translated: CASTGARTNEKLFF.